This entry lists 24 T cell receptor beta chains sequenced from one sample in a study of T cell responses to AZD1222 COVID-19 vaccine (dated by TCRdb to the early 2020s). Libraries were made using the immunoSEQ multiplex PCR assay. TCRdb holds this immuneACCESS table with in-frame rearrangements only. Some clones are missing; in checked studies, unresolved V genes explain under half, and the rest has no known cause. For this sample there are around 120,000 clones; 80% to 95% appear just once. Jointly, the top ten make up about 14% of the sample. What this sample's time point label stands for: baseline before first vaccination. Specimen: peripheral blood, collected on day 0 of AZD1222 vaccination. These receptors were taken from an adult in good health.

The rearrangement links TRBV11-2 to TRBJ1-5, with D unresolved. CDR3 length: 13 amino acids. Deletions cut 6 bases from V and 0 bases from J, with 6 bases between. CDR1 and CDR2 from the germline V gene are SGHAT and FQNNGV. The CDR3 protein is CASSFYSNQPQHF. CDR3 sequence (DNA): TGTGCCAGCAGTTTTTATAGCAATCAGCCCCAGCATTTT.

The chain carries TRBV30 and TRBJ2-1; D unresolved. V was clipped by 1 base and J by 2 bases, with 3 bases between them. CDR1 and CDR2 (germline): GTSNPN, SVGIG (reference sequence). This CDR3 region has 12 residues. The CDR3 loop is CAWSGTYNEQFF. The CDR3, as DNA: TGTGCCTGGAGTGGGACCTACAATGAGCAGTTCTTC.

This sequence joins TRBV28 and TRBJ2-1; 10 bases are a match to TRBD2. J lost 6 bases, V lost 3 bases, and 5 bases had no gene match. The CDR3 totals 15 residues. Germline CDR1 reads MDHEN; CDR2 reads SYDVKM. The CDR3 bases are TGTGCCAGCAGTTTCTGGCTAGCGGGAGTCAATGAGCAGTTCTTC. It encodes CASSFWLAGVNEQFF.

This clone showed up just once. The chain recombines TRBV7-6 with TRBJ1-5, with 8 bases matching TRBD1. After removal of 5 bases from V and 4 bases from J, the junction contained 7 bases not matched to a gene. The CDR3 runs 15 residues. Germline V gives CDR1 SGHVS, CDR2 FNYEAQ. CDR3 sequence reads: CASSIGQGRNQPQHF. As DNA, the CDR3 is TGTGCCAGCAGCATAGGACAGGGTCGGAATCAGCCCCAGCATTTT.

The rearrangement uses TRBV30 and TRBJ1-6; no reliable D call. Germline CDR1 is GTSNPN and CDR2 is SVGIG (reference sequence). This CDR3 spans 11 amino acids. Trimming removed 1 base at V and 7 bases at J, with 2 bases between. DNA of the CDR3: TGTGCCTGGAGTGAGAATTCACCCCTCCACTTT. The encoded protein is CAWSENSPLHF.

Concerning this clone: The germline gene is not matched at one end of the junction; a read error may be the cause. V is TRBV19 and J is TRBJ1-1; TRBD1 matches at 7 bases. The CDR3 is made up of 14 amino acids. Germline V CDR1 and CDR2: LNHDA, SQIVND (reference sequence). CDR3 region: CASRSTGQRYSHSF. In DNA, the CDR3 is TGTGCCAGTAGGTCCACGGGACAGAGGTATTCCCACTCTTTT.

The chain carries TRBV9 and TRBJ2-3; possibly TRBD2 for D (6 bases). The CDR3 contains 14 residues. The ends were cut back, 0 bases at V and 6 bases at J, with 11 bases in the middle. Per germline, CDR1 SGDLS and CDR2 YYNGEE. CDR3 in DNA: TGTGCCAGCAGCGTAGGGGGGGACCAGGATACGCAGTATTTT. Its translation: CASSVGGDQDTQYF.

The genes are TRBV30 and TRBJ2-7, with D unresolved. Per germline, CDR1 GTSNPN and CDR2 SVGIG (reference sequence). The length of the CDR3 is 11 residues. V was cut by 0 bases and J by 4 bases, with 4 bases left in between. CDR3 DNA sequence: TGTGCCTGGAGTGTACGGTACGAGCAGTACTTC. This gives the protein CAWSVRYEQYF.

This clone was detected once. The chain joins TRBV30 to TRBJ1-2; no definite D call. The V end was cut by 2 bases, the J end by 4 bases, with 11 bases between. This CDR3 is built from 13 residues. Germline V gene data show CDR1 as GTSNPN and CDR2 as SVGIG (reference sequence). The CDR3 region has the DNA TGTGCCTGGAGTCTCGGCGTCGGCTATGGCTACACCTTC. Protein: CAWSLGVGYGYTF.

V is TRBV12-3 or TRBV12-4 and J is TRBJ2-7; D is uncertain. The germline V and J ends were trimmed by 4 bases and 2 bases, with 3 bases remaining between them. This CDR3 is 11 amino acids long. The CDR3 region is CASSWTYEQYF. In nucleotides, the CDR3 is TGTGCCAGCAGTTGGACCTACGAGCAGTACTTC.

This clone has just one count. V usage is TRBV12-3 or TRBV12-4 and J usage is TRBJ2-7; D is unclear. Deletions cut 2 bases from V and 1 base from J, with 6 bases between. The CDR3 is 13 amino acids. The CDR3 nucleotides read TGTGCCAGCAGTTTAACCGGTTCCTACGAGCAGTACTTC. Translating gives CASSLTGSYEQYF.

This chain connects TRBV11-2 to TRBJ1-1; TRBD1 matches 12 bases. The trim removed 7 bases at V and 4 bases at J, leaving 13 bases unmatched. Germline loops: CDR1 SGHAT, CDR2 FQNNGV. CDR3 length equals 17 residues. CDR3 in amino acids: CASTPPGTGGEGTEAFF. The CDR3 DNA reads TGTGCCAGCACCCCCCCCGGGACAGGGGGCGAGGGCACTGAAGCTTTCTTT.

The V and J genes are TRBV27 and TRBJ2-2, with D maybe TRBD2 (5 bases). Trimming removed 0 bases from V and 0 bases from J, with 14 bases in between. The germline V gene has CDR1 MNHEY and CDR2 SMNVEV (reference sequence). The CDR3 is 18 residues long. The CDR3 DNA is TGTGCCAGCAGTTTATCGATCTTTTTACTAGCGAACACCGGGGAGCTGTTTTTT. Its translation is CASSLSIFLLANTGELFF.

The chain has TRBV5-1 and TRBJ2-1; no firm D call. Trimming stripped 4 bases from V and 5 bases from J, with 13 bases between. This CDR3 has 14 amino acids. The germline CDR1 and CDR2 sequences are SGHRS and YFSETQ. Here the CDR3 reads CASSAAFADNEQFF. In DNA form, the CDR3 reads TGCGCCAGCAGCGCAGCTTTTGCGGACAATGAGCAGTTCTTC.

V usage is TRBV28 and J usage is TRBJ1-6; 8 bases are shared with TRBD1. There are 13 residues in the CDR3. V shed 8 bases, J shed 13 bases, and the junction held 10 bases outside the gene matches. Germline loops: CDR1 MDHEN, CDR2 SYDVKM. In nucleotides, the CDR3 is TGTGCCAGCCATGGGGACAGGCGGGCGCCCCTCCACTTT. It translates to CASHGDRRAPLHF.

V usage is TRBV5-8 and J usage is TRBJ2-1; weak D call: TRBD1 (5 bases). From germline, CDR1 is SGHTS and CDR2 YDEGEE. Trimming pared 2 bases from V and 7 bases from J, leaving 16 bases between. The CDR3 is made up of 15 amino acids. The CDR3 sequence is CASSFWVKGKNEQFF. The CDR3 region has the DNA TGTGCCAGCAGCTTTTGGGTAAAGGGGAAGAATGAGCAGTTCTTC.

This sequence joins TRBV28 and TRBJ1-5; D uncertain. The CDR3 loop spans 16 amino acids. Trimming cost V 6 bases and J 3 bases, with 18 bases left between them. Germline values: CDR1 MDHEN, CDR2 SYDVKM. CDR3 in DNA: TGTGCCAGCAGGAAAAGGACTTTTAGGGACAATCAGCCCCAGCATTTT. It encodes CASRKRTFRDNQPQHF.

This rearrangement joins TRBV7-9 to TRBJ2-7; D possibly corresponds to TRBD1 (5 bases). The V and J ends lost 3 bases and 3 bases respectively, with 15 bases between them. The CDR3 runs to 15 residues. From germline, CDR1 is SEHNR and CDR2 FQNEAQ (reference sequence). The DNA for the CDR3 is TGTGCCAGCAGCTTTAGGGCAGGGCCTCTCTACGAGCAGTACTTC. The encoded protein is CASSFRAGPLYEQYF.

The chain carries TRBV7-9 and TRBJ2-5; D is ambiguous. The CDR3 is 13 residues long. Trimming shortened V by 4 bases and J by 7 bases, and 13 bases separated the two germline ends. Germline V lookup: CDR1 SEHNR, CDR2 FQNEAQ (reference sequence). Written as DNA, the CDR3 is TGTGCCAGCAGCTCAAATATCGTTGGGACCCAGTACTTC. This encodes CASSSNIVGTQYF.

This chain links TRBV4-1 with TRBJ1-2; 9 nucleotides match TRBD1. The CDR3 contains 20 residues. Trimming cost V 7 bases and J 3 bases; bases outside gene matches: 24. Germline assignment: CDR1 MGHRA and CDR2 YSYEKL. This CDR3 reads CASNRFWPMNEQGAYYGYTF. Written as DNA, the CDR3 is TGCGCCAGCAACAGGTTTTGGCCGATGAACGAACAGGGGGCTTACTATGGCTACACCTTC.

DNA for the CDR3: TGTGCCAGCAGTCGACTTCTACTGAGCGAGCAGTACTTC. It yields the protein CASSRLLLSEQYF. The chain is built from TRBV14 and TRBJ2-7; D gene ambiguous. Trimming removed 6 bases at V and 6 bases at J, with 15 bases between. CDR3 length: 13 residues. Per germline, CDR1 SGHDN and CDR2 FVKESK.

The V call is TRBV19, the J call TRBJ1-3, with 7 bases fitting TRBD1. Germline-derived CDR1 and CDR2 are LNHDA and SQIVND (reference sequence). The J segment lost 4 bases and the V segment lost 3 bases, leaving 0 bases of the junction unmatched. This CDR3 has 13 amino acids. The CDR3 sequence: CASSMDRGNTIYF. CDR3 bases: TGTGCCAGTAGTATGGACAGGGGAAACACCATATATTTT.

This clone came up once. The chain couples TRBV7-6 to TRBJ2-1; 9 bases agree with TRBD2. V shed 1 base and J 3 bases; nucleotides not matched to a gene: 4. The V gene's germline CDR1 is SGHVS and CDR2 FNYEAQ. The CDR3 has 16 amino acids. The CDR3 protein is CASSLDGTSYYNEQFF. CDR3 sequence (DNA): TGTGCCAGCAGCTTAGATGGGACTAGCTACTACAATGAGCAGTTCTTC.

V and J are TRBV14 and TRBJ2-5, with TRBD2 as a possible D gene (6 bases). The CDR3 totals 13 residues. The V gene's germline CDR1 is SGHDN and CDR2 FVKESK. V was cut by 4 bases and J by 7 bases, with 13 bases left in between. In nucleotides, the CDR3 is TGTGCCAGCAGCCCGGGTGGGCGGGGGACCCAGTACTTC. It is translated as CASSPGGRGTQYF.